The 23 T cell receptor beta chains listed next were all sequenced from one sample in a study of CD8 T cells in Susac syndrome. A quantity of about 0.45 to 1 ug RNA underwent reverse transcription using random hexamers. TCRdb reprocessed the immunoSEQ multiplex PCR reads via MiXCR and lists one record per CDR3 protein. The sample yields 180,000 or so distinct CDR3 sequences, 85% to 95% seen once. The specimen was CD4+ T cells from PBMCs. These receptors were taken from a human donor in good health.

With respect to this clonotype: One junction end disagrees with the germline gene, perhaps due to a read error. The chain has TRBV29-1 and TRBJ1-1, with D unclear. CDR1 is SQVTM and CDR2 is ANQGSEA in the germline V gene. There are 12 residues in the CDR3. CDR3 nucleotide sequence: TGCAGCGTCCAGGACGGGAACACTGAAGCTTTTTTT. Protein product: CSVQDGNTEAFF.

The chain uses TRBV9 and TRBJ2-7; the D is unclear. Per the germline V gene, CDR1 is SGDLS and CDR2 is YYNGEE. V shed 0 bases and J shed 0 bases, with 7 bases lying between them. This CDR3 has 14 amino acids. In DNA form, the CDR3 reads TGTGCCAGCAGCGTAGAAAGGGACTCCTACGAGCAGTACTTC. Its protein product is CASSVERDSYEQYF. The entire variable domain, with the rest obtained from reference TRBV9 and TRBJ2-7, is as follows: DSGVTQTPKHLITATGQRVTLRCSPRSGDLSVYWYQQSLDQGLQFLIQYYNGEERAKGNILERFSAQQFPDLHSELNLSSLELGDSALYFCASSVERDSYEQYFGPGTRLTVT.

Written as DNA, the CDR3 is TGCGCCAGCTTTTTTGGGGGGCCATCCTACAATGAGCAGTTCTTC. This encodes CASFFGGPSYNEQFF. The V and J genes are TRBV23-1 and TRBJ2-1; the D call may be TRBD1 or TRBD2 (6 bases each). TRBV23-1 counts as an open reading frame of uncertain function. The CDR3 length is 15 residues. Trimming removed 8 bases at V and 1 base at J, with 15 bases between.

This clonotype has just one count. The V and J genes are TRBV29-1 and TRBJ2-5; TRBD1 might be the D (6 bases). The CDR3 consists of 13 residues. Germline CDR1 and CDR2: SQVTM and ANQGSEA. V was trimmed by 4 bases and J by 2 bases, leaving 11 bases between them. For the CDR3, the DNA is TGCAGCGTTGTGGACAGAATTCAAGAGACCCAGTACTTC. It translates to CSVVDRIQETQYF.

The rearrangement uses TRBV7-2 and TRBJ2-5; D gene unclear. The CDR3 length is 13 residues. The germline gives CDR1 SGHTA, CDR2 FQGNSA. V lost 8 bases and J 5 bases, leaving 15 bases between the germline ends. For the CDR3, the DNA is TGTGCCAGCGGGGAACGGCCCAGGGAGACCCAGTACTTC. This codes for CASGERPRETQYF.

CDR3 in amino acids: CASSYRAGPYEQYV. The CDR3 DNA reads TGTGCCAGCAGCTATCGTGCCGGTCCATACGAGCAGTACGTC. This chain connects TRBV5-6 to TRBJ2-7; unclear D gene. The germline V and J ends were trimmed by 3 bases and 4 bases, with 14 bases remaining between them. The CDR3 covers 14 residues. Germline CDR1 and CDR2: SGHDT and YYEEEE.

This clonotype was seen just once. This chain links TRBV12-3 or TRBV12-4 with TRBJ1-5; D gene unclear. The CDR3 is made up of 14 amino acids. V lost 7 bases and J 1 base, leaving 11 bases between the germline ends. CDR3 sequence (DNA): TGTGCCAGCACCAAAGAGAACAGCAATCAGCCCCAGCATTTT. Its protein is CASTKENSNQPQHF.

The rearrangement uses TRBV24-1 and TRBJ2-3; 12 bases align to TRBD2. With V trimmed by 6 bases and J by 3 bases, 6 bases remained unmatched. The CDR3 covers 16 residues. Germline assignment: CDR1 KGHDR and CDR2 SFDVKD. The CDR3 coding sequence is TGTGCCACCAGTCAACCTAGCGGGAGGGTGACAGATACGCAGTATTTT. Translating gives CATSQPSGRVTDTQYF.

This clonotype has only one observation. The gene calls are TRBV10-1 and TRBJ1-1, with unresolved D. Trimming cost V 2 bases and J 2 bases, with 9 bases left between them. Germline V gene sequence: CDR1 WNHNN, CDR2 SYGVQD (reference sequence). The CDR3 has 14 amino acids. CDR3 loop: CASSEAGRNTEAFF. CDR3 DNA: TGCGCCAGCAGTGAGGCAGGTCGTAACACTGAAGCTTTCTTT.

This chain links TRBV29-1 with TRBJ2-7; D possibly matches TRBD1 or TRBD2 (5 bases each). The CDR3 runs 13 residues. V shed 4 bases and J shed 5 bases, with 15 bases lying between them. Germline CDR1 and CDR2: SQVTM and ANQGSEA. CDR3 sequence reads: CSVVIIRGHEQYF. CDR3 in DNA: TGCAGCGTTGTCATTATTCGGGGACACGAGCAGTACTTC.

V is TRBV6-6 and J is TRBJ2-5, with 7 bases that match TRBD2. Per the germline V gene, CDR1 is MNHNY and CDR2 is SVGAGI (reference sequence). The CDR3 length is 13 residues. V shed 9 bases and J 5 bases; nucleotides not matched to a gene: 9. CDR3 coding DNA: TGTGCCAGTCGGGGGGTAGGACGGGAGACCCAGTACTTC. It specifies CASRGVGRETQYF.

The chain employs TRBV29-1 and TRBJ2-4; 7 nucleotides line up with TRBD1. The germline V gene encodes CDR1 SQVTM and CDR2 ANQGSEA. With V trimmed by 6 bases and J by 8 bases, 10 bases remained unmatched. The CDR3 runs 13 residues. The CDR3 DNA is TGCAGCGTCCTCAGGGGGAGAAGGGACATTCAGTACTTC. Translating it yields CSVLRGRRDIQYF.

Points on this clonotype: One end of the junction is discordant with germline, which a read error may explain. The V and J genes are TRBV19 and TRBJ1-1; D is perhaps TRBD1 (6 bases). Per the germline V gene, CDR1 is LNHDA and CDR2 is SQIVND (reference sequence). This CDR3 comprises 13 residues. CDR3 nucleotide sequence: TGTGCCAGTAGTTTAGACAGGAGCACTGAAGCTTTCTTT. It translates to CASSLDRSTEAFF.

V is TRBV15 and J is TRBJ2-3; D call uncertain. Germline CDR1 and CDR2: LNHNV and YYDKDF (reference sequence). The CDR3 sequence is 12 residues long. V was shortened by 5 bases and J by 4 bases, with 7 bases between the two germline ends. The CDR3 loop is CATSPTPDTQYF. CDR3 bases: TGTGCCACCAGCCCCACCCCAGATACGCAGTATTTT.

V usage is TRBV3-1 and J usage is TRBJ2-7, with a possible D match to TRBD2 (6 bases). Germline CDR1 is LGHDT and CDR2 is YNNKEL (reference sequence). The CDR3 runs 14 residues. V was trimmed by 4 bases and J by 1 base, leaving 11 bases between them. The CDR3 bases are TGTGCCAGCAGCCGCCGGGAGACTTCCTACGAGCAGTACGTC. As protein: CASSRRETSYEQYV.

The chain has TRBV6-5 and TRBJ1-2, with TRBD1 matching over 9 bases. The trim removed 5 bases at V and 5 bases at J, leaving 9 bases unmatched. This CDR3 is 15 amino acids long. The V gene's germline CDR1 is MNHEY and CDR2 SVGAGI. The CDR3 sequence is CASSRTSDRGYGYTF. In nucleotides, the CDR3 is TGTGCCAGCAGTCGGACCTCGGACAGGGGTTATGGCTACACCTTC.

The chain is built from TRBV15 and TRBJ1-1, with 7 bases lining up with TRBD1. Germline V gene lookup returns CDR1 LNHNV and CDR2 YYDKDF (reference sequence). J lost 5 bases, V lost 8 bases, and 14 bases had no gene match. The CDR3 has 15 residues. CDR3 coding DNA: TGTGCCACCCAATACTCCGGGACAGTTGGGACTGAAGCTTTCTTT. Translation: CATQYSGTVGTEAFF.

The chain joins TRBV5-1 to TRBJ2-3, with 14 bases aligning to TRBD2. V lost 0 bases, J lost 3 bases, and 3 bases stayed unmatched. Per germline, CDR1 SGHRS and CDR2 YFSETQ. This CDR3 has 17 residues. The CDR3 protein is CASSLGLAGGPTDTQYF. The CDR3 nucleotides are TGCGCCAGCAGCTTGGGACTAGCGGGAGGGCCAACAGATACGCAGTATTTT.

The chain links TRBV5-4 to TRBJ2-7; 9 bases line up with TRBD1. Germline CDR1 reads SGHNT; CDR2 reads YYREEE (reference sequence). V trimming: 3 bases; J trimming: 5 bases; junction bases outside the gene matches: 6. CDR3 size: 14 residues. CDR3 amino acids: CASSWGTGPHEQYF. CDR3 DNA sequence: TGTGCCAGCAGCTGGGGGACAGGGCCCCACGAGCAGTACTTC.

This clonotype was picked up one time. The chain carries TRBV3-1 and TRBJ2-1, with 12 bases identical to TRBD2. The CDR3 spans 15 residues. Germline CDR1 and CDR2: LGHDT and YNNKEL (reference sequence). V lost 4 bases to trimming and J lost 4 bases; unmatched junction nucleotides: 2. This CDR3 is CASSPLAGGYNEQFF. The DNA of the CDR3 is TGTGCCAGCAGCCCGCTAGCGGGGGGGTACAATGAGCAGTTCTTC.

CDR3 residues: CASRALPSNTGELFF. Written as DNA, the CDR3 is TGTGCCAGCAGAGCTCTACCGTCGAACACCGGGGAGCTGTTTTTT. The chain employs TRBV3-1 and TRBJ2-2, with D unresolved. The CDR3 runs 15 residues. CDR1 and CDR2 from the germline V gene are LGHDT and YNNKEL (reference sequence). V dropped 6 bases and J dropped 0 bases, with 11 bases sitting between them.

This chain joins TRBV15 and TRBJ2-3; D gene unclear. V was cut by 0 bases and J by 2 bases, with 12 bases left in between. The CDR3 totals 16 residues. Germline V lookup: CDR1 LNHNV, CDR2 YYDKDF (reference sequence). CDR3 amino acids: CATSRDITGATDTQYF. The CDR3, as DNA: TGTGCCACCAGCAGAGATATCACTGGCGCCACAGATACGCAGTATTTT.

This sequence joins TRBV20-1 and TRBJ1-6; 8 bases are shared with TRBD1. The germline gives CDR1 DFQATT, CDR2 SNEGSKA (reference sequence). Losses at the gene ends were 6 bases for V and 7 bases for J; bases not matched to a gene: 8. The CDR3 extends over 14 amino acids. The CDR3, as DNA: TGCAGTGCCCCGGACAGGGTATCCAATTCACCCCTCCACTTT. Protein: CSAPDRVSNSPLHF.